Here is one T cell receptor (beta chain) with its context. Its antigen is undetermined. The source of the sample is a study of cytomegalovirus exposure and HLA in healthy donors. The wider study: Inside one of the first data releases sat about 85 million unique TCRs taken from HLA-typed donors.

PCR used 60 Vbeta primers and 13 Jbeta primers. Profiled with immunoSEQ multiplex PCR; TCRdb holds only in-frame clones, not every one. Among approximately 140,000 clones listed, 80% to 85% were seen once. General study results and limits: Later examination showed HLA-associated TCR beta chains had greater clonal expansion than equally common others. HLA alleles showed associations with roughly 17,000 TCR beta sequences in a later analysis, at a 0.05 false discovery rate.

This CDR3 has 16 residues. The V gene's germline CDR1 is LGHNA and CDR2 YSLEER. Trimming shortened V by 0 bases and J by 3 bases, and 15 bases separated the two germline ends. This clonotype was obtained from a male donor in good health and CMV-seropositive. Source material: PBMCs. J is TRBJ2-7 and V is TRBV4-3, with D possibly being TRBD2 (6 bases). CDR3 region: CASSQDTSPYVYEQYF. DNA for the CDR3: TGCGCCAGCAGCCAAGATACTAGCCCGTATGTCTACGAGCAGTACTTC.